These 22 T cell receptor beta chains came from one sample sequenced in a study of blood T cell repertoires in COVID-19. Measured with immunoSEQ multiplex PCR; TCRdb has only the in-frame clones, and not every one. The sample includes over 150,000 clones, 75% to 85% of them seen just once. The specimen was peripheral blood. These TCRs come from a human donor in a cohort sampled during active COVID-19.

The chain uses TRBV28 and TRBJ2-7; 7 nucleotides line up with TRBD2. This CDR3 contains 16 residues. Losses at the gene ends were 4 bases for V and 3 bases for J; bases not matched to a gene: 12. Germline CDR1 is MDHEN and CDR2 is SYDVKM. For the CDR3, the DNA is TGTGCCAGCAGTTCCCGCCGGGGGGAGAGCTACTACGAGCAGTACTTC. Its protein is CASSSRRGESYYEQYF.

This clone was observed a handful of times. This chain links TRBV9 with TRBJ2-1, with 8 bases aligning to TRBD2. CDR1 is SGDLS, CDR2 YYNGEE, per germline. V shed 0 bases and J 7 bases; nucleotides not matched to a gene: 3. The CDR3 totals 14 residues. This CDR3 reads CASSVASGRNEQFF. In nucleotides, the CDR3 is TGTGCCAGCAGCGTAGCTAGCGGGCGAAATGAGCAGTTCTTC.

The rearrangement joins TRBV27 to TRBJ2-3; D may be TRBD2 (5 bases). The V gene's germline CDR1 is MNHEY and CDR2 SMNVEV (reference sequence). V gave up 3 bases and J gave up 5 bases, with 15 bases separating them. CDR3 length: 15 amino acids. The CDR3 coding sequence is TGTGCCAGCAGTTTTTGGGGTAGCGCTCGAGATACGCAGTATTTT. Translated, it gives CASSFWGSARDTQYF.

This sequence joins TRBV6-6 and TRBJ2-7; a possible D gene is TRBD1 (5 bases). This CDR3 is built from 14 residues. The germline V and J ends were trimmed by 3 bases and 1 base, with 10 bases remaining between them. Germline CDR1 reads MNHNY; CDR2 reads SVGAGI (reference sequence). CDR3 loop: CASSYSDRSYEQYF. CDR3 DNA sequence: TGTGCCAGCAGTTATTCCGACAGATCCTACGAGCAGTACTTC.

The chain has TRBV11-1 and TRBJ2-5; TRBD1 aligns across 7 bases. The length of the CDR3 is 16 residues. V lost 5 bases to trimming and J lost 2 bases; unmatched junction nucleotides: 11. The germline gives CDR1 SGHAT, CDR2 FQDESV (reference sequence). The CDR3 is CASSDTGTEIQETQYF. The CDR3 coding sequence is TGTGCCAGCAGCGACACCGGGACAGAAATTCAAGAGACCCAGTACTTC.

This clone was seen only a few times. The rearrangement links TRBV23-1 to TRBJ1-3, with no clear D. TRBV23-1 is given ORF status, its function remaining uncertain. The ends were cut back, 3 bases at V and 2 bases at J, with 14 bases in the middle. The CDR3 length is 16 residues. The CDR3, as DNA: TGCGCCAGCAGTCACCCCCTGAAACTAGCTGGAAACACCATATATTTT. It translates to CASSHPLKLAGNTIYF.

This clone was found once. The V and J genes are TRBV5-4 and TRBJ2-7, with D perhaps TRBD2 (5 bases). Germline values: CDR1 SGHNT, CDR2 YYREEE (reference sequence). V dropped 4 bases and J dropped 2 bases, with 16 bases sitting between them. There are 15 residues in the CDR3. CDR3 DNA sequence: TGTGCCAGCAGCCCCGGACCGAGGCGGGCCTACGAGCAGTACTTC. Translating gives CASSPGPRRAYEQYF.

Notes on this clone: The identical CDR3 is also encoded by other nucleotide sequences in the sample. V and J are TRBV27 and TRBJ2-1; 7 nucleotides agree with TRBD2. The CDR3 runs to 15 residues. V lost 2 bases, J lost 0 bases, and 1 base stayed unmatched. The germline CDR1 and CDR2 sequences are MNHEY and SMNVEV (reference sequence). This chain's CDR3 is CASSLGGSSYNEQFF. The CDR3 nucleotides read TGTGCCAGCAGTTTAGGCGGGAGCTCCTACAATGAGCAGTTCTTC.

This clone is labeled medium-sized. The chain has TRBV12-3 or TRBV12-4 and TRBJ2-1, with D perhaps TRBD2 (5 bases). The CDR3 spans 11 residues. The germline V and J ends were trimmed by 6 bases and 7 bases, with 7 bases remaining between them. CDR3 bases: TGTGCCAGCAGCGGGGTGAATGAGCAGTTCTTC. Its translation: CASSGVNEQFF.

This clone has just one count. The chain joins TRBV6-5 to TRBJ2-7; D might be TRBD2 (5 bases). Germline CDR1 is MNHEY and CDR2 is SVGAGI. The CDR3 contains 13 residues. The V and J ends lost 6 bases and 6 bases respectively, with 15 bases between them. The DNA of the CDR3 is TGTGCCAGCAGCCAGAGACCCGAGGGCGAGCAGTACTTC. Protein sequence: CASSQRPEGEQYF.

CDR3 amino acids: CARDGGVTNEKLFF. In DNA, the CDR3 is TGTGCCAGGGACGGGGGAGTAACTAATGAAAAACTGTTTTTT. The chain uses TRBV28 and TRBJ1-4; perhaps TRBD1 as D (5 bases). Deletions cut 9 bases from V and 1 base from J, with 12 bases between. Germline CDR1 is MDHEN and CDR2 is SYDVKM. There are 14 residues in the CDR3.

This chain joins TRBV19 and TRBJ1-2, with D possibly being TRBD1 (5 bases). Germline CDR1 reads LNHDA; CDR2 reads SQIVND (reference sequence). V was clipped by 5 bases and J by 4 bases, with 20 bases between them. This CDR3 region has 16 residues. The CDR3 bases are TGTGCCAGTAGTCGAAGTCAGGGCGCCTTTAGCTATGGCTACACCTTC. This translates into CASSRSQGAFSYGYTF.

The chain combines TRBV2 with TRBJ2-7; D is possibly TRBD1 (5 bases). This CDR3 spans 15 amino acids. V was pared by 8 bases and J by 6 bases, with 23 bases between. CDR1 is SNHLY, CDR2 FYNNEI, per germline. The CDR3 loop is CASEAVGSGLSEQYF. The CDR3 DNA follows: TGTGCCAGCGAAGCAGTTGGTTCAGGGCTAAGCGAGCAGTACTTC.

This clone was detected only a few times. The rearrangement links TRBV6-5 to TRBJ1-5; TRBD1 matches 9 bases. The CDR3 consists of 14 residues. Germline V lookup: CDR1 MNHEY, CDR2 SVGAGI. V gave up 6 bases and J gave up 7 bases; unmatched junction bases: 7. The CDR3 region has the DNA TGTGCCAGCAGGCCAGGACAGGGGAGGCAGCCCCAGCATTTT. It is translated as CASRPGQGRQPQHF.

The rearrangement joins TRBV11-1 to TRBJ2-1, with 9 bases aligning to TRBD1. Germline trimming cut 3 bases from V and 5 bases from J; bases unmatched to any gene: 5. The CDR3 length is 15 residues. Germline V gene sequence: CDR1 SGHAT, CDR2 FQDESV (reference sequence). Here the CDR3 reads CASSLPGQGHNEQFF. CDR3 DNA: TGTGCCAGCAGCTTGCCGGGACAGGGACACAATGAGCAGTTCTTC.

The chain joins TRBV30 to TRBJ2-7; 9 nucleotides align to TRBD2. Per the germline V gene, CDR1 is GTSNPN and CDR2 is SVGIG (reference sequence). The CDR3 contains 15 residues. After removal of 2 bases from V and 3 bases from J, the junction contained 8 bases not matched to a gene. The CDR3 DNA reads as TGTGCCTGGAGTCCCATAGCGGGAGTTTTCTACGAGCAGTACTTC. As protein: CAWSPIAGVFYEQYF.

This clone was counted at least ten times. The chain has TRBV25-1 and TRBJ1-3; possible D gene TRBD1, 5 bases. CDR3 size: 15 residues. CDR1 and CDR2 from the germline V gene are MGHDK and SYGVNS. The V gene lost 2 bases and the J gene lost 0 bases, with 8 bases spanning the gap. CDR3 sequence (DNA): TGTGCCAGCAGTGAACAGGGTTTCTCTGGAAACACCATATATTTT. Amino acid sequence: CASSEQGFSGNTIYF.

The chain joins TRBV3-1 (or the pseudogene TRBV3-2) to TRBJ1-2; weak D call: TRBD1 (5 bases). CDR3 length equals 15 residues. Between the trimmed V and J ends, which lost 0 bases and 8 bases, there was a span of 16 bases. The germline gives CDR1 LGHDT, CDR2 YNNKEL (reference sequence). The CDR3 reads CASSQDHQGRWGYTF. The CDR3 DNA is TGTGCCAGCAGCCAAGATCACCAGGGTAGATGGGGCTACACCTTC.

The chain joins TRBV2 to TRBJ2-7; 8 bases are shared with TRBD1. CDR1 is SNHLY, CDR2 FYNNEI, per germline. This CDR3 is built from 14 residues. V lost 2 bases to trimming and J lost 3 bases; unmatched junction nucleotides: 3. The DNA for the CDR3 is TGTGCCAGCAGTGAACAGGGGGCGCGCTACGAGCAGTACTTC. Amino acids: CASSEQGARYEQYF.

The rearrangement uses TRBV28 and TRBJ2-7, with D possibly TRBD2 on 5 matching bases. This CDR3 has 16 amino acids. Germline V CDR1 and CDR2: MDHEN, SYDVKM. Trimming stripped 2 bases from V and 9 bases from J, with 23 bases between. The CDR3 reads CASSLPSRGNTETQYF. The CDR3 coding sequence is TGTGCCAGCAGTTTACCGTCACGGGGTAATACCGAAACGCAGTACTTC.

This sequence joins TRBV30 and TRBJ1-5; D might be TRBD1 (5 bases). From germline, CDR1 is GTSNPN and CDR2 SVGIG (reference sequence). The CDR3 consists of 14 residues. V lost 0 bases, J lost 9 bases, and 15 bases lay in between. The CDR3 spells CAWSVGHPIAPQHF. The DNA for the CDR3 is TGTGCCTGGAGTGTAGGACACCCCATAGCGCCCCAGCATTTT.

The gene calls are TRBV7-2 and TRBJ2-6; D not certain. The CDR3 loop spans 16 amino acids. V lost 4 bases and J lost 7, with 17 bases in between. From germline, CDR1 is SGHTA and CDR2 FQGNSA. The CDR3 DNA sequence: TGTGCCAGCAGCTCAGTACCCCAATCCCTCGCCAACGTCCTGACTTTC. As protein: CASSSVPQSLANVLTF.